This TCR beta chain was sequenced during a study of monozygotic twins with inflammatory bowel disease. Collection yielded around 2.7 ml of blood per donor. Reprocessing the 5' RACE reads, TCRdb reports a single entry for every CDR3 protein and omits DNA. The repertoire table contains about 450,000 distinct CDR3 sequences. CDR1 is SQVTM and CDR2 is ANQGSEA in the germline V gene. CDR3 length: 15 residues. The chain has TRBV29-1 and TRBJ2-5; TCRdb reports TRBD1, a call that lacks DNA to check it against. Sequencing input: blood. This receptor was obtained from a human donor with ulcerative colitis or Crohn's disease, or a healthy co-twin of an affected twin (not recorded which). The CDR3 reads CSVEWGGQQGETQYF. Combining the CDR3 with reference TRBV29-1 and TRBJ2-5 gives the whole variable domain SAVISQKPSRDICQRGTSLTIQCQVDSQVTMMFWYRQQPGQSLTLIATANQGSEATYESGFVIDKFPISRPNLTFSTLTVSNMSPEDSSIYLCSVEWGGQQGETQYFGPGTRLLVL.